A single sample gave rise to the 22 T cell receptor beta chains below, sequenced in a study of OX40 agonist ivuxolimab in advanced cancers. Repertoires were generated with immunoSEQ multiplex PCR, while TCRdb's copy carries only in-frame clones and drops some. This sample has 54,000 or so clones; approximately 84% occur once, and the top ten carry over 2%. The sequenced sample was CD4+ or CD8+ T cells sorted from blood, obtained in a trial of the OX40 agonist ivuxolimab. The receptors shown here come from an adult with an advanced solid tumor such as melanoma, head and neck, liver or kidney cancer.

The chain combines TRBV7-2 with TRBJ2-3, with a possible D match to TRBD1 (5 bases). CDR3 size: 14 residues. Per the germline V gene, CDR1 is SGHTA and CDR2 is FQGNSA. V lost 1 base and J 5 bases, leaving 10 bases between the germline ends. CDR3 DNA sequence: TGTGCCAGCAGCTTAGATGGCAGGGAAGATACGCAGTATTTT. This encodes CASSLDGREDTQYF.

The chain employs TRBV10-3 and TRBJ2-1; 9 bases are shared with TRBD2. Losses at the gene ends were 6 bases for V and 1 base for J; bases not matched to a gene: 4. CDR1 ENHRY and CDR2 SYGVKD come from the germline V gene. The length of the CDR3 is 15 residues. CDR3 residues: CAIREAGGSYNEQFF. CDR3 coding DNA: TGTGCCATCAGAGAGGCGGGAGGGTCCTACAATGAGCAGTTCTTC.

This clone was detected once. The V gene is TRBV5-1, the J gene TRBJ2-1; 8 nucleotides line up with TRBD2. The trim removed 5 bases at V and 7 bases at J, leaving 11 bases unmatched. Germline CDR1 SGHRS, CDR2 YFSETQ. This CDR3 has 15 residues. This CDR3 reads CASSFSGAPGNEQFF. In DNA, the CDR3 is TGCGCCAGCAGTTTTAGCGGGGCCCCGGGTAATGAGCAGTTCTTC.

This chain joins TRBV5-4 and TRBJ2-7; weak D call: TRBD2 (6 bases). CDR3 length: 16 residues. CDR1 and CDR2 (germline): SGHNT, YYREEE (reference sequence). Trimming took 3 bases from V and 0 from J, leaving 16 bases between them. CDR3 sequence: CASSSRTTRSSYEQYF. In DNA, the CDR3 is TGTGCCAGCAGCTCCCGGACTACCAGAAGCTCCTACGAGCAGTACTTC. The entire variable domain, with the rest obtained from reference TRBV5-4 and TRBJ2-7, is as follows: ETGVTQSPTHLIKTRGQQVTLRCSSQSGHNTVSWYQQALGQGPQFIFQYYREEENGRGNFPPRFSGLQFPNYSSELNVNALELDDSALYLCASSSRTTRSSYEQYFGPGTRLTVT.

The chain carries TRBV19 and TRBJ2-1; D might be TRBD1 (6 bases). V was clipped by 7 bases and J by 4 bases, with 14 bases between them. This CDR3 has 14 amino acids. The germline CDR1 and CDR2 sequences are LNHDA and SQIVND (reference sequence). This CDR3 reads CASKRTEAYNEQFF. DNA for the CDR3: TGTGCCAGTAAACGGACAGAAGCGTACAATGAGCAGTTCTTC.

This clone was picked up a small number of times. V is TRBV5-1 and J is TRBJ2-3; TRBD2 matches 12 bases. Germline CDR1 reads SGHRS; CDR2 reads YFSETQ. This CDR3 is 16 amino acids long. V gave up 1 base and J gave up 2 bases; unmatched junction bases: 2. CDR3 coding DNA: TGCGCCAGCAGCTTGACTAGCGGGAGGATCACAGATACGCAGTATTTT. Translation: CASSLTSGRITDTQYF.

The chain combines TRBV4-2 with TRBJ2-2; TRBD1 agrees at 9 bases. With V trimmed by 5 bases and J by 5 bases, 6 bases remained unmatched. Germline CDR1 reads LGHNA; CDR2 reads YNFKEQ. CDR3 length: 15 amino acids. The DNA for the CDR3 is TGTGCCAGCAGCTTGGGACAGGGTCAAACCGGGGAGCTGTTTTTT. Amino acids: CASSLGQGQTGELFF.

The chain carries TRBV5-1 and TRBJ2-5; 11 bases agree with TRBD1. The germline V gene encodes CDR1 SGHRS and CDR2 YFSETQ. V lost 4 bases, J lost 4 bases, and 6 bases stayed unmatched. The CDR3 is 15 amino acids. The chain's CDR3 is CASSRGQGAGETQYF. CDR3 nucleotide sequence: TGCGCCAGCAGCCGCGGACAGGGGGCGGGAGAGACCCAGTACTTC.

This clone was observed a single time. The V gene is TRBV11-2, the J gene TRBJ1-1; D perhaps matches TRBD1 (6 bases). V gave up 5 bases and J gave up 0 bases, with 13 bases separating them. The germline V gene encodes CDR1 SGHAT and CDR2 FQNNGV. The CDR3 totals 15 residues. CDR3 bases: TGTGCCAGCAGCCCAAGTGGGGGCATGAACACTGAAGCTTTCTTT. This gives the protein CASSPSGGMNTEAFF.

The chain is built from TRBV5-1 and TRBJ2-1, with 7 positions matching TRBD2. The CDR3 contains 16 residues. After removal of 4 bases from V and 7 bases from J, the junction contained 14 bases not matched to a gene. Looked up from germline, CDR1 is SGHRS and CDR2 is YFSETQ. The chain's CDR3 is CASSAGPLADSNEQFF. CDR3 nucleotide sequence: TGCGCCAGCAGCGCTGGCCCCCTAGCGGATAGTAATGAGCAGTTCTTC.

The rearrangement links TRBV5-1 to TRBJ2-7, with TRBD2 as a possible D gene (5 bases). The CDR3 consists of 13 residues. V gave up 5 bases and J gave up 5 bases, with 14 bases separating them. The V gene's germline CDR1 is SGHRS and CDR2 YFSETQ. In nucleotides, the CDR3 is TGCGCCAGCAGGGCCCGGGAAGTCGACGAGCAGTACTTC. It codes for CASRAREVDEQYF.

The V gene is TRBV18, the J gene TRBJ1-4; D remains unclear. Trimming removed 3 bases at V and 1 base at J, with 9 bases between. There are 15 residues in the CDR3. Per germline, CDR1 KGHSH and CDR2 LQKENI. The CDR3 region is CASSPRAGTNEKLFF. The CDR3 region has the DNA TGTGCCAGCTCACCGAGGGCAGGAACTAATGAAAAACTGTTTTTT. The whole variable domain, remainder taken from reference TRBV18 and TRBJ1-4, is NAGVMQNPRHLVRRRGQEARLRCSPMKGHSHVYWYRQLPEEGLKFMVYLQKENIIDESGMPKERFSAEFPKEGPSILRIQQVVRGDSAAYFCASSPRAGTNEKLFFGSGTQLSVL.

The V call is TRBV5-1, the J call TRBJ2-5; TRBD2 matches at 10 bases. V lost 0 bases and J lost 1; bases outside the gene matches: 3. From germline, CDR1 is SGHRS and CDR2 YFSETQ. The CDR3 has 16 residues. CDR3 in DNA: TGCGCCAGCAGCTTGGGGCTAGCGGGGGTCCAAGAGACCCAGTACTTC. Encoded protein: CASSLGLAGVQETQYF.

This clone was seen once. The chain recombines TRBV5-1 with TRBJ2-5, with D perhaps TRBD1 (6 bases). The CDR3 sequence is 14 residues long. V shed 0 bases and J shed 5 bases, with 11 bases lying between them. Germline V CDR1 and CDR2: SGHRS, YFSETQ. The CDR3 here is CASSLEGQRETQYF. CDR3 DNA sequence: TGCGCCAGCAGCTTGGAAGGACAGCGGGAGACCCAGTACTTC.

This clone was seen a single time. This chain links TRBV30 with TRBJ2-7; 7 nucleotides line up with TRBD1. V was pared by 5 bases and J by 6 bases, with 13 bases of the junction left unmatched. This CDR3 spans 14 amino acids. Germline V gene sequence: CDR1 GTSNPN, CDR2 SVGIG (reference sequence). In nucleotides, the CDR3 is TGTGCCTGGTATCGAGGTAGGGGGCGCGCCGAGCAGTACTTC. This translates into CAWYRGRGRAEQYF.

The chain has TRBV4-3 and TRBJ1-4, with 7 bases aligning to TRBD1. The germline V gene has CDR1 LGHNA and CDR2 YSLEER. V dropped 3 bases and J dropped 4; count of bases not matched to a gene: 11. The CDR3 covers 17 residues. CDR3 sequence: CASSQLLPGQINEKLFF. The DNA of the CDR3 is TGCGCCAGCAGCCAGCTTCTTCCGGGACAGATTAATGAAAAACTGTTTTTT.

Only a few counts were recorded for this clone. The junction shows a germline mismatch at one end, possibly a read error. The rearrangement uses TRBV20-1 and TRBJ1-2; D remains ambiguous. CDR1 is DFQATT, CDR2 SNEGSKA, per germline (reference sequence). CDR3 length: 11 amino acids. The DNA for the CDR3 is TGCAGTGGGACGGAGGACTATCGCTACACCTTC. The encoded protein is CSGTEDYRYTF.

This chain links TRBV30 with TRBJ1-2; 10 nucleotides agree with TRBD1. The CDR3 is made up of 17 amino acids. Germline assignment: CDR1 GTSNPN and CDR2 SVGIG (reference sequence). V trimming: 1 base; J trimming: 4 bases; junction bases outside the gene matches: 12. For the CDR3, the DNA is TGTGCCTGGAGTGACAAGGGACAGGGGTTTTTCGCCTATGGCTACACCTTC. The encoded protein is CAWSDKGQGFFAYGYTF.

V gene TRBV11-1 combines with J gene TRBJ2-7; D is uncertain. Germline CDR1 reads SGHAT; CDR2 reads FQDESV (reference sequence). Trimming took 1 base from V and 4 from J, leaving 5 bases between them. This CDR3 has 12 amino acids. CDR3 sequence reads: CASSLGTYEQYF. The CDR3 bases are TGTGCCAGCAGCTTAGGCACTTACGAGCAGTACTTC.

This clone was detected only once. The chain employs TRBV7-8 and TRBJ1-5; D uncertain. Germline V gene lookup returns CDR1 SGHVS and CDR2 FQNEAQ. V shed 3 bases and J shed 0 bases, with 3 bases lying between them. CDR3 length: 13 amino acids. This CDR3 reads CASSFSSNQPQHF. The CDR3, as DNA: TGTGCCAGCAGCTTTAGTAGCAATCAGCCCCAGCATTTT.

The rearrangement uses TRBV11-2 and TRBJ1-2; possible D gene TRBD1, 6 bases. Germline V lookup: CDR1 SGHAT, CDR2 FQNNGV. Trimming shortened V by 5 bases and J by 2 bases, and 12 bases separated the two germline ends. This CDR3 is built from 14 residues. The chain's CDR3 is CASSPPGTNYGYTF. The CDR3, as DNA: TGTGCCAGCAGCCCCCCCGGGACAAACTATGGCTACACCTTC.

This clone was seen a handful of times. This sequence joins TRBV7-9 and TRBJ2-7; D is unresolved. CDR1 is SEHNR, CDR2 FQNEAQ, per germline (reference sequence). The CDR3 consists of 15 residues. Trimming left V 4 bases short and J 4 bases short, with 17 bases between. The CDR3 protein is CASSSTSSGGYEQYF. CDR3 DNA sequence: TGTGCCAGCAGCTCCACTTCGTCCGGCGGATACGAGCAGTACTTC.